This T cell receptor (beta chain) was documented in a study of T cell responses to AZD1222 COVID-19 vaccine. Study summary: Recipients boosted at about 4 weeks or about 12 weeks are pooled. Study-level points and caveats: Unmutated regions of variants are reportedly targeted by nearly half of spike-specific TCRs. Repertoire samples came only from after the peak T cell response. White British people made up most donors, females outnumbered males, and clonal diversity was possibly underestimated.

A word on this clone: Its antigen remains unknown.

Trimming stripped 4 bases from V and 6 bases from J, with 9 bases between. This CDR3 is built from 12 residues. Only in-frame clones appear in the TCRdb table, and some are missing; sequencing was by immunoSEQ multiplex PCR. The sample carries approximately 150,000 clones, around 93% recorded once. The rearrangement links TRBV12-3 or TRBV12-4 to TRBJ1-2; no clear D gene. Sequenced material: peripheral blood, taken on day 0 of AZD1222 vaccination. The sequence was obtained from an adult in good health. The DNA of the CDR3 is TGTGCCAGCAGTTCACGGGCCCATGGCTACACCTTC. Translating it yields CASSSRAHGYTF.